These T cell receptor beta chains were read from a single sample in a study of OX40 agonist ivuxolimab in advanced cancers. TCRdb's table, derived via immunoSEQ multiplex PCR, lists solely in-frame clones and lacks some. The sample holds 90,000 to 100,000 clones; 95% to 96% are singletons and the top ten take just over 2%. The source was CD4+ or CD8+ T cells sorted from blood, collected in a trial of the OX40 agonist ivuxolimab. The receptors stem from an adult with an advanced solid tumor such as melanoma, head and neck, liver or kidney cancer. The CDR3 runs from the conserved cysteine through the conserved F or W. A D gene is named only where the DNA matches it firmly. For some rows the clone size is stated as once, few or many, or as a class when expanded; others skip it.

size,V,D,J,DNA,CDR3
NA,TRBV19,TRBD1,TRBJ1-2,TGTGCCAGTAGTCCGTGGACAGGGGATGGCTACACCTTC,CASSPWTGDGYTF
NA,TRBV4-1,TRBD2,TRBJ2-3,TGCGCCAGCAGCCGCCCAGCGGGTCTAGCGGACGGAGATACGCAGTATTTT,CASSRPAGLADGDTQYF
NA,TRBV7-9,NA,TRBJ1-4,TGTGCCAGCAGCTTAGACCGGGGCAATGAAAAACTGTTTTTT,CASSLDRGNEKLFF
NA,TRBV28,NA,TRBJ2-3,TGTGCCAGCAGCTCATCCATTGACCCGGATACGCAGTATTTT,CASSSSIDPDTQYF
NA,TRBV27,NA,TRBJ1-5,TGTGCCAGCAGTTGGTCAGCCAATCAGCCCCAGCATTTT,CASSWSANQPQHF
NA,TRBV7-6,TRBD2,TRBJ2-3,TGTGCCAGCAGCTTCTCTAGCGGGGGGCCCTTTGGGGATACGCAGTATTTT,CASSFSSGGPFGDTQYF
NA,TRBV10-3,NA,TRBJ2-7,TGTGCCATCAGATGGGACGGACACTCCTACGAGCAGTACTTC,CAIRWDGHSYEQYF
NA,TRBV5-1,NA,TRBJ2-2,TGCGCCAGCAGCTTCCGGGACCCTACCGGGGAGCTGTTTTTT,CASSFRDPTGELFF
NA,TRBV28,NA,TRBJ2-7,TGTGCCAGCAGTGACAGGCTATACGAGCAGTACTTC,CASSDRLYEQYF
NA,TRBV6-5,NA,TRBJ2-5,TGTGCCAGCAGTTACTCGGACGGAATTGCGACCCAGTACTTC,CASSYSDGIATQYF
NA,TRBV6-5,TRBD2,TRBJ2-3,TGTGCCAGCAGTGATCCGGGAGGAGATACGCAGTATTTT,CASSDPGGDTQYF
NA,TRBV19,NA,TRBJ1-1,TGTGCCAGTAGTGACGGGACGGAGAACACTGAAGCTTTCTTT,CASSDGTENTEAFF
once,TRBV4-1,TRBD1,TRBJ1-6,TGCGCCAGCAGCGAGGAGACAGGGGGAAGTTCACCCCTCCACTTT,CASSEETGGSSPLHF
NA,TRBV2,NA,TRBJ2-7,TGTGCCAGCAGTTTCCTAGGGATCTACGAGCAGTACTTC,CASSFLGIYEQYF
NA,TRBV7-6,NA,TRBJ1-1,TGTGCCAGCAGCTTAATTGAGACTGAAGCTTTCTTT,CASSLIETEAFF
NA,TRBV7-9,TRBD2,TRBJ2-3,TGTGCCAGCAAAGAGACTAGCAGAAGCACAGATACGCAGTATTTT,CASKETSRSTDTQYF